The 18 T cell receptor beta chains below were found in one sample sequenced in a study of control samples from healthy donors and cancer patients. The protocol was immunoSEQ multiplex PCR, while the TCRdb copy is restricted to in-frame clones and leaves out a portion. The sample has approximately 180,000 clones; approximately 94% are singletons. Sequencing was done on a sample of blood. These TCRs come from a woman aged 18-29 years in good health.

This rearrangement joins TRBV10-2 to TRBJ1-2; D gene unclear. CDR1 and CDR2 (germline): WSHSY, SAAADI. Trimming removed 6 bases at V and 4 bases at J, with 12 bases between. The CDR3 sequence is 13 residues long. CDR3 in amino acids: CASSRGRTYGYTF. The CDR3 region has the DNA TGCGCCAGCAGCCGAGGACGGACCTATGGCTACACCTTC.

V usage is TRBV14 and J usage is TRBJ1-4; D not certain. Trimming left V 4 bases short and J 6 bases short, with 18 bases between. Germline V gene lookup returns CDR1 SGHDN and CDR2 FVKESK. CDR3 length equals 16 residues. The CDR3 spells CASSLKGEKRHEKLFF. In DNA form, the CDR3 reads TGTGCCAGCAGCCTAAAGGGAGAGAAACGTCATGAAAAACTGTTTTTT.

The rearrangement joins TRBV6-5 to TRBJ2-7; D uncertain. The CDR3 contains 14 residues. The V end was cut by 6 bases, the J end by 1 base, with 13 bases between. Germline CDR1 and CDR2: MNHEY and SVGAGI. In nucleotides, the CDR3 is TGTGCCAGCAGGCCAGGACCTATTTCCTACGAGCAGTACTTC. Encoded protein: CASRPGPISYEQYF.

CDR3 protein: CASSQGGARGNTIYF. As DNA, the CDR3 is TGTGCCAGCAGCCAGGGTGGGGCTCGTGGAAACACCATATATTTT. The V call is TRBV9, the J call TRBJ1-3; D might be TRBD1 (5 bases). This CDR3 spans 15 amino acids. With 4 bases removed from V and 3 bases from J, the gap between germline ends came to 14 bases. From germline, CDR1 is SGDLS and CDR2 YYNGEE.

This rearrangement joins TRBV28 to TRBJ2-1; weak D call: TRBD2 (6 bases). Trimming removed 6 bases from V and 0 bases from J, with 12 bases in between. This CDR3 spans 15 amino acids. CDR1 and CDR2 from the germline V gene are MDHEN and SYDVKM. Here the CDR3 reads CASSRLVNSYNEQFF. The CDR3 DNA sequence: TGTGCCAGCAGCAGACTAGTTAACTCCTACAATGAGCAGTTCTTC.

The rearrangement links TRBV21-1 to TRBJ2-7; the table assigns TRBD1, which was not confirmed against the DNA. TRBV21-1 is an annotated pseudogene. This CDR3 region has 13 residues. CDR3 sequence (DNA): TGTGCCAGCAGCAAAGAAATCCGACAGGGTGTGTGCTTC. It yields the protein CASSKEIRQGVCF.

The chain uses TRBV6-5 and TRBJ1-4; D not certain. The CDR3 extends over 15 amino acids. V lost 8 bases, J lost 8 bases, and 21 bases lay in between. Germline V gives CDR1 MNHEY, CDR2 SVGAGI. The CDR3 bases are TGTGCCAGCGCCTCTTTCGGCCCTCGAGAAGAAAAACTGTTTTTT. Amino acids: CASASFGPREEKLFF.

This chain connects TRBV7-9 to TRBJ1-1; D gene ambiguous. Germline CDR1 is SEHNR and CDR2 is FQNEAQ (reference sequence). The germline V and J ends were trimmed by 1 base and 1 base, with 16 bases remaining between them. The CDR3 totals 17 residues. The CDR3 sequence is CASSLGKMRTTNTEAFF. CDR3 in DNA: TGTGCCAGCAGCTTAGGAAAAATGAGGACCACGAACACTGAAGCTTTCTTT.

The chain carries TRBV6-1 and TRBJ1-1, with D perhaps matching TRBD1 (5 bases). V shed 3 bases and J shed 4 bases, with 18 bases lying between them. The CDR3 loop spans 16 amino acids. Germline V CDR1 and CDR2: MNHNS, SASEGT. CDR3 DNA sequence: TGTGCCAGCAGTGATCGAGGCGGTATGAGGGGCACTGAAGCTTTCTTT. This gives the protein CASSDRGGMRGTEAFF.

CDR3 sequence (DNA): TGTGCCAGCAGTTCCTCCGCAGCGGGAGAAGAGACCCAGTACTTC. Amino acids: CASSSSAAGEETQYF. J is TRBJ2-5 and V is TRBV6-2 or TRBV6-3; 8 nucleotides align to TRBD2. V trimming: 4 bases; J trimming: 3 bases; junction bases outside the gene matches: 7. The CDR3 spans 15 residues. In germline, CDR1 is MNHEY, CDR2 SVGEGT.

The rearrangement joins TRBV10-3 to TRBJ2-5; D might be TRBD1 or TRBD2, each matching 5 bases. V was cut by 5 bases and J by 2 bases, with 9 bases left in between. Germline loops: CDR1 ENHRY, CDR2 SYGVKD. CDR3 length: 13 amino acids. Written as DNA, the CDR3 is TGTGCCATCAGTCAGGGAGATCAAGAGACCCAGTACTTC. This gives the protein CAISQGDQETQYF.

The gene calls are TRBV21-1 and TRBJ1-2; the D call in the table, TRBD1, was not verified against the DNA. TRBV21-1 is termed a pseudogene. CDR3 size: 14 residues. For the CDR3, the DNA is TGTGCCAGCAGCCGTTCGGGACAGGGGTCTGGCTACACCTTC. Translating it yields CASSRSGQGSGYTF.

The chain carries TRBV6-5 and TRBJ1-3, with 7 positions matching TRBD1. The CDR3 is 14 residues long. V shed 7 bases, J shed 1 base, and the junction held 4 bases outside the gene matches. CDR1 is MNHEY, CDR2 SVGAGI, per germline. Written as DNA, the CDR3 is TGTGCCAGCATCACAGGGGCTTCTGGAAACACCATATATTTT. It codes for CASITGASGNTIYF.

V is TRBV15 and J is TRBJ2-1; maybe TRBD1 (5 bases). This CDR3 comprises 15 residues. V shed 1 base and J shed 1 base, with 8 bases lying between them. Germline V gene sequence: CDR1 LNHNV, CDR2 YYDKDF (reference sequence). The CDR3 region is CATSRAGKSYNEQFF. CDR3 DNA sequence: TGTGCCACCAGCAGAGCAGGGAAATCCTACAATGAGCAGTTCTTC.

The CDR3 coding sequence is TGTGCCAGCGAACAGTTTTCTGGAAACACCATATATTTT. The encoded protein is CASEQFSGNTIYF. This chain uses TRBV25-1 with TRBJ1-3; D remains ambiguous. The ends were cut back, 8 bases at V and 1 base at J, with 9 bases in the middle. The CDR3 sequence is 13 residues long. Germline lookup yields CDR1 MGHDK and CDR2 SYGVNS.

This clone was detected only once. The V and J genes are TRBV5-1 and TRBJ1-1, with D perhaps TRBD1 (6 bases). Germline CDR1 is SGHRS and CDR2 is YFSETQ. The CDR3 runs 16 residues. The V end was cut by 0 bases, the J end by 1 base, with 13 bases between. The CDR3 sequence: CASSLARTGRNTEAFF. In DNA, the CDR3 is TGCGCCAGCAGCTTGGCCCGAACAGGGAGGAACACTGAAGCTTTCTTT.

V is TRBV10-1 and J is TRBJ2-5; 11 nucleotides agree with TRBD2. The CDR3 length is 14 residues. V gave up 3 bases and J gave up 4 bases; unmatched junction bases: 1. Germline loops: CDR1 WNHNN, CDR2 SYGVQD (reference sequence). The CDR3 sequence: CASSDSGRGETQYF. DNA of the CDR3: TGCGCCAGCAGTGATAGCGGGAGGGGAGAGACCCAGTACTTC.

A single count supports this clone. The rearrangement uses TRBV11-3 and TRBJ2-1, with 10 positions matching TRBD2. The ends lost 5 bases at V and 1 base at J; junction bases unmatched: 8. Germline lookup yields CDR1 SGHNT and CDR2 YENEEA. The CDR3 totals 17 residues. CDR3 residues: CASSRSSGRRSYNEQFF. DNA of the CDR3: TGTGCCAGCAGCCGAAGTAGCGGGAGGAGGTCCTACAATGAGCAGTTCTTC.